These 18 T cell receptor beta chains originate from one sample sequenced in a study of tumor-infiltrating lymphocytes in primary liver carcinoma. With around 500 ng total RNA as template and a constant-region primer, TCR beta cDNA was made. A slightly modified ARM-PCR protocol with three nested multiplex PCR rounds produced these TCR beta libraries. Investigators reported that the first two PCR rounds, at about 9 cycles each, used TRBV1-TRBV30 forward primers with a C-beta reverse primer. TCRdb reanalysed the multiplex PCR reads using MiXCR and keeps one entry per CDR3 protein. The sample has 85,000 to 100,000 distinct CDR3 sequences, approximately 72% seen once. Co-extracting RNA and DNA was done with 20-30 mg of unsorted bulk tissue as input. The sequenced sample was tumor-adjacent normal liver tissue. The receptors originated from a man in his forties with primary liver carcinoma and hepatitis B virus infection.

Remarks on this clonotype: This may come from a read error, since a much larger clone is one base off. The rearrangement links TRBV5-5 to TRBJ2-3, with D maybe TRBD1 (6 bases). Germline CDR1 SGHKS, CDR2 YYEKEE (reference sequence). The CDR3 spans 15 residues. The CDR3 loop reads CASSYQDRSTDTRYF. The CDR3 DNA follows: TGTGCCAGCAGCTATCAGGACAGAAGCACAGATACGCGGTATTTT. Supplemented by reference TRBV5-5 and TRBJ2-3, the full variable domain reads DAGVTQSPTHLIKTRGQQVTLRCSPISGHKSVSWYQQVLGQGPQFIFQYYEKEERGRGNFPDRFSARQFPNYSSELNVNALLLGDSALYLCASSYQDRSTDTRYFGPGTRLTVL.

This clonotype was seen ten or more times. CDR3 residues: CASSEGGVGEQFF. The DNA for the CDR3 is TGTGCCAGCAGTGAGGGGGGAGTGGGTGAGCAGTTCTTC. The J gene is TRBJ2-1, the V gene TRBV6-1, with D perhaps matching TRBD2 (6 bases). The CDR3 loop spans 13 amino acids. Germline lookup yields CDR1 MNHNS and CDR2 SASEGT. Deletions cut 3 bases from V and 9 bases from J, with 12 bases between.

To note about this clonotype: A much bigger clone sits one base away, suggesting this may be a read error. V is TRBV6-2 or TRBV6-3 and J is TRBJ2-4, with 8 nucleotides matching TRBD2. This CDR3 region has 19 residues. Germline CDR1 reads MNHEY; CDR2 reads SVGEGT. CDR3 coding DNA: TGTGCCAGCAGTCCACCGGGACTAGGCGTCTCACTAGCCAAAAACACTCAGTACTTC. It specifies CASSPPGLGVSLAKNTQYF.

This clonotype was found a few times. This rearrangement joins TRBV15 to TRBJ2-5; D may be TRBD1 (6 bases). Between the trimmed V and J ends, which lost 3 bases and 0 bases, there was a span of 14 bases. This CDR3 is 16 amino acids long. Germline V gives CDR1 LNHNV, CDR2 YYDKDF (reference sequence). The CDR3 here is CATSRGDRTYQETQYF. The DNA of the CDR3 is TGTGCCACCAGCAGGGGAGACAGGACGTACCAAGAGACCCAGTACTTC.

Remarks on this clonotype: The missing conserved phenylalanine or tryptophan at the end of this CDR3 makes a read error likely. Because the CDR3's place on the DNA is in doubt, the DNA is left out and the CDR3 is given as listed by TCRdb. The chain couples TRBV6-5 to TRBJ2-1. Germline V gives CDR1 MNHEY, CDR2 SVGAGI. The CDR3 contains 15 residues when both ends are counted. The CDR3 spells CASREYKSSYNEQSL.

Worth noting for this clonotype: As the CDR3 is not closed by the conserved phenylalanine or tryptophan, this likely results from a read error. This chain joins TRBV5-1 and TRBJ2-1; unclear D gene. V was cut by 9 bases and J by 7 bases, with 17 bases left in between. The CDR3 contains 13 residues. Germline V gene lookup returns CDR1 SGHRS and CDR2 YFSETQ. For the CDR3, the DNA is TGCGCCAACACTCACAGTATGGGGAATGAGCAGTTCTTA. Protein product: CANTHSMGNEQFL.

About this clonotype itself: A read error may be the cause here, since a much bigger clone is one base away. J is TRBJ2-3 and V is TRBV10-3; possible D gene TRBD2, 6 bases. This CDR3 has 14 residues. Per the germline V gene, CDR1 is ENHRY and CDR2 is SYGVKD. Trimming took off 4 bases at V and 5 bases at J, with 13 bases between the two ends. The CDR3 coding sequence is TGTGCCATCAGTGGCACTAACGGGAGAGATACGCAGTATTTT. Residues: CAISGTNGRDTQYF.

V and J are TRBV6-5 and TRBJ2-5, with D possibly matching TRBD2 (5 bases). The CDR3 length is 11 residues. The V gene lost 11 bases and the J gene lost 4 bases, with 11 bases spanning the gap. Germline loops: CDR1 MNHEY, CDR2 SVGAGI. The chain's CDR3 is CAPPGSETQYF. In nucleotides, the CDR3 is TGTGCCCCCCCGGGGTCAGAGACCCAGTACTTC.

Notes on this clonotype: At one end, the junction sequence differs from germline, possibly due to a read error. V and J are TRBV10-3 and TRBJ1-5, with a possible D match to TRBD1 (5 bases). Germline V gene lookup returns CDR1 ENHRY and CDR2 SYGVKD. This CDR3 comprises 13 residues. The CDR3 nucleotides read TGTGCCACCAGTGCGGACACGGAAGGGACCCTGCATTTT. Protein product: CATSADTEGTLHF.

Concerning this clonotype itself: This sequence may be a read error, since a much larger clone differs from it by one base. The rearrangement links TRBV6-1 to TRBJ2-3, with TRBD2 identical over 10 bases. The CDR3 covers 16 residues. Germline CDR1 MNHNS, CDR2 SASEGT. Written as DNA, the CDR3 is TGTGTCAGCAGGGCTAGCGGGAGACTAAGTACAGATACGCAGTATTTT. Residues: CVSRASGRLSTDTQYF.

Turning to this clonotype: Germline and junction disagree at one end, which may indicate a read error. This chain connects TRBV11-1 to TRBJ2-7; no clear D. The CDR3 is made up of 13 amino acids. In germline, CDR1 is SGHAT, CDR2 FQDESV (reference sequence). The CDR3 coding sequence is TGTGCCGGCAGTGGGAAGCAATCCTACGAGCAGTACTTC. Its protein product is CAGSGKQSYEQYF.

This clonotype was found a few times. V is TRBV6-2 or TRBV6-3 and J is TRBJ2-7; D is possibly TRBD2 (5 bases). The CDR3 runs 15 residues. Trimming pared 6 bases from V and 3 bases from J, leaving 18 bases between. Per germline, CDR1 MNHEY and CDR2 SVGEGT. The CDR3, as DNA: TGTGCCAGCAGCCGACCCGGGATTCCTGTCTACGAGCAGTACTTC. Translation gives CASSRPGIPVYEQYF.

This clonotype appeared a single time. The rearrangement uses TRBV6-1 and TRBJ2-7; weak D call: TRBD2 (6 bases). CDR1 and CDR2 (germline): MNHNS, SASEGT. Trimming removed 2 bases from V and 4 bases from J, with 18 bases in between. The CDR3 is 16 residues long. The CDR3, as DNA: TGTGCCAGCAGTGAACCAGTACGGGGGAATAGGTACGAGCAGTACTTC. Its translation: CASSEPVRGNRYEQYF.

In regard to this clonotype: The germline gene is not matched at one end of the junction; a read error may be the cause. This chain connects TRBV5-1 to TRBJ2-1; TRBD2 matches 12 bases. This CDR3 has 17 amino acids. Germline-derived CDR1 and CDR2 are SGHRS and YFSETQ. The CDR3 here is CASGLVGLAGSGGEQFF. The CDR3 DNA is TGCGCCAGCGGCTTGGTAGGACTAGCGGGATCCGGGGGTGAGCAGTTCTTC.

To note about this clonotype: A clone one base away is much larger, so this may be a read error. The chain is built from TRBV10-3 and TRBJ2-1; TRBD1 matches 10 bases. Unmatched junction bases numbered 9, after V lost 6 bases and J lost 4 bases. Germline CDR1 ENHRY, CDR2 SYGVKD. This CDR3 is built from 16 residues. CDR3 in amino acids: CAISRRQGAFYNEQFF. CDR3 nucleotide sequence: TGTGCCATCAGCCGGAGACAGGGGGCGTTTTACAATGAGCAGTTCTTC.

In this sample, this clonotype turned up many times. The chain recombines TRBV29-1 with TRBJ2-2; perhaps TRBD2 as D (5 bases). V was clipped by 6 bases and J by 8 bases, with 13 bases between them. Germline assignment: CDR1 SQVTM and CDR2 ANQGSEA. The CDR3 runs to 12 residues. The CDR3: CSVHDGEGELFF. CDR3 coding DNA: TGCAGCGTCCACGATGGGGAGGGGGAGCTGTTTTTT.

This clonotype was observed at least ten times. The chain joins TRBV6-2 or TRBV6-3 to TRBJ2-7; 7 positions agree with TRBD2. The CDR3 is 12 residues long. From germline, CDR1 is MNHEY and CDR2 SVGEGT. With V trimmed by 11 bases and J by 2 bases, 6 bases remained unmatched. CDR3 protein: CASSSGPYEQYF. The CDR3 bases are TGTGCCTCCTCTAGCGGACCCTACGAGCAGTACTTC.

About this clonotype itself: This may be a read error, as it is one base from a much larger clone. The chain couples TRBV12-3 or TRBV12-4 to TRBJ2-3, with D tentatively TRBD2 (5 bases). The CDR3 length is 13 residues. CDR3 nucleotide sequence: TGTGTCAGCAGTTTGGGAGGCACAGATACGCAGTATTTT. Translation gives CVSSLGGTDTQYF.